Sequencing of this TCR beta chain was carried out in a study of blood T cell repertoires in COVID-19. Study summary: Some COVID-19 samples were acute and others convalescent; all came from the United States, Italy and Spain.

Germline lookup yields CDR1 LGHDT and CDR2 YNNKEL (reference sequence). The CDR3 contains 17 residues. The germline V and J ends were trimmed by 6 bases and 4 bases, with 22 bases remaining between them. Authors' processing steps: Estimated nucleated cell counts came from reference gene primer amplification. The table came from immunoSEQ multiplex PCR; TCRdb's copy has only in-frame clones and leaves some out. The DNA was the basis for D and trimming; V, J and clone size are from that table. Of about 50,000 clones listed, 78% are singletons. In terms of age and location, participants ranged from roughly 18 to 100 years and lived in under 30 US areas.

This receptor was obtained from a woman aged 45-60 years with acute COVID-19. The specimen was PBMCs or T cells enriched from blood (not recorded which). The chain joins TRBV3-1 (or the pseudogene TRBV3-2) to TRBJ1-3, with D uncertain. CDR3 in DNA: TGTGCCAGCAGTCTCAGGCCGTCGAGGGAGGCGGGAAACACCATATATTTT. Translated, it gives CASSLRPSREAGNTIYF.